This T cell receptor (beta chain) was retrieved from a study of T-cell memory formation after mild COVID-19. TCRdb reprocessed the 5' RACE reads with MiXCR, giving one entry per CDR3 protein. The sample holds about 350,000 distinct CDR3 sequences, roughly 15% seen once. This clonotype was counted between two and nine times. Germline loops: CDR1 SQVTM, CDR2 ANQGSEA. V lost 4 bases and J lost 2; bases outside the gene matches: 10. This CDR3 has 15 amino acids. The chain is built from TRBV29-1 and TRBJ1-2, with 7 bases identical to TRBD1. The clonotype was recovered from a man aged 18 to 30 who had mild COVID-19 (a few samples of this study predate the infection). Cell type and time point are not known. The specimen sequenced was PBMCs or a T cell subset sorted from them (not recorded which). CDR3 amino acids: CSVAYYRGVNYGYTF. CDR3 in DNA: TGCAGCGTTGCCTACTACAGGGGAGTGAACTATGGCTACACCTTC.